Listed here is a single TCR beta chain. Germline CDR1 is DFQATT and CDR2 is SNEGSKA (reference sequence). The CDR3 contains 14 residues. Unmatched junction bases numbered 6, after V lost 5 bases and J lost 3 bases. The CDR3 regions of TCR beta were amplified from RNA transcripts. When the TCR CDR3 underwent first-round RT-PCR, the HTBI primer set was used. Using its own MiXCR run on the multiplex PCR reads, TCRdb lists one record per CDR3 protein. The repertoire holds some 620,000 distinct CDR3 sequences, about a sixth seen once, with around 4% in the top ten. This record comes from a study of T cells in Graves' hyperthyroidism and ophthalmopathy.

The V gene is TRBV20-1, the J gene TRBJ1-5, with TRBD1 matching 8 bases. The specimen was blood. This sequence was found in a woman aged 25 to 39 with Graves' hyperthyroidism. Here the CDR3 DNA reads TGCAGTGCTCGGGCAGGGGGCCTCAATCAGCCCCAGCATTTT. This codes for CSARAGGLNQPQHF.